Only one count was recorded for the clone carrying this TCR beta chain. Its antigen is unidentified. This sample was taken from a study of cytomegalovirus exposure and HLA in healthy donors. Germline V lookup: CDR1 LNHDA, CDR2 SQIVND (reference sequence). V shed 5 bases, J shed 6 bases, and the junction held 7 bases outside the gene matches. The CDR3 has 16 residues. With 60 Vbeta and 13 Jbeta primers, the PCR was carried out. The assay was immunoSEQ multiplex PCR, and TCRdb's table has in-frame clones only and misses some. The top ten clones hold about 5% of a sample with roughly 120,000 clones, approximately 75% of them seen once. General observations from the study: In a later analysis, at a false discovery rate of 0.05, 16,951 TCR beta sequences matched HLA alleles. Analyses of presence/absence relied on an assumption of roughly uniform sequencing depth across donors. A later look showed TCR association rates differing by HLA locus, highest for DRB1 and lowest for HLA-C. Researchers reported that three CMV-associated chains were confirmed in vitro as CMV antigen-specific.

Input material: PBMCs. This clonotype was obtained from a man aged 45 to 65 in good health and CMV-seropositive. The rearrangement links TRBV19 to TRBJ2-4; 13 bases are a match to TRBD2. In nucleotides, the CDR3 is TGTGCCAGTAGTCCAGGACTAGCGGGAGCGAGAAACATTCAGTACTTC. It is translated as CASSPGLAGARNIQYF.